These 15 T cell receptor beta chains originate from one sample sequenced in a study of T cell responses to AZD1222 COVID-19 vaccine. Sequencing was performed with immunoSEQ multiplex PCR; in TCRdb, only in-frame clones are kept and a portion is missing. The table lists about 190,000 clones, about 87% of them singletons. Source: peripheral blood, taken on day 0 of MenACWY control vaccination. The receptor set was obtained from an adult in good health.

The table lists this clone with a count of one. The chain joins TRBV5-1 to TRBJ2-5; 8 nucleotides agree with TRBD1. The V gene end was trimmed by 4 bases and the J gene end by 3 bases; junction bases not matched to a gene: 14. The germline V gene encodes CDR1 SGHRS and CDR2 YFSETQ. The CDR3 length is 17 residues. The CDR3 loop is CASSPPPGQDDEETQYF. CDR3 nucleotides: TGCGCCAGCAGCCCCCCCCCGGGACAGGATGATGAAGAGACCCAGTACTTC.

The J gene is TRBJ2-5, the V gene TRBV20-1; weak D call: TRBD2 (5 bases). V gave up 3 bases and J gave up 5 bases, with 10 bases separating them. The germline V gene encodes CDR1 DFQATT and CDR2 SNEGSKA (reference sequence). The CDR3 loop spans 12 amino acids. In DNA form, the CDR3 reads TGCAGTGCTAGTCCTAGCAGGGAGACCCAGTACTTC. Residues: CSASPSRETQYF.

This chain's CDR3 is CASSEETVPGGQPQHF. Here the CDR3 DNA reads TGTGCCAGCAGTGAGGAGACGGTGCCGGGGGGCCAGCCCCAGCATTTT. This chain connects TRBV6-1 to TRBJ1-5, with D perhaps TRBD1 (6 bases). Germline CDR1 and CDR2: MNHNS and SASEGT. The CDR3 spans 16 residues. The V and J ends lost 3 bases and 7 bases respectively, with 19 bases between them.

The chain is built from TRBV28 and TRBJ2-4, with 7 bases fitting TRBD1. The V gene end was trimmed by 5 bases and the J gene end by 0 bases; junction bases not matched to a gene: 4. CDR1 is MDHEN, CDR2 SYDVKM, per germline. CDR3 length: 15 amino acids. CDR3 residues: CASSEGAVAKNIQYF. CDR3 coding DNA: TGTGCCAGCAGTGAGGGGGCCGTAGCCAAAAACATTCAGTACTTC.

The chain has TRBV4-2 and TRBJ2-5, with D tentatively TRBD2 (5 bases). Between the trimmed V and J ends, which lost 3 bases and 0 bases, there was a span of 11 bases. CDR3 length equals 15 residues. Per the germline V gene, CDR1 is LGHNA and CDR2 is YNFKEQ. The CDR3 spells CASSQASGNQETQYF. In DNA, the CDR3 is TGTGCCAGCAGCCAGGCGAGCGGAAACCAAGAGACCCAGTACTTC.

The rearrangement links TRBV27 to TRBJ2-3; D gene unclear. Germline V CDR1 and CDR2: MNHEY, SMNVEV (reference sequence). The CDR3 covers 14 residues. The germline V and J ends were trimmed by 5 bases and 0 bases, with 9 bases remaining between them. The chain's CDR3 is CASSAGRSTDTQYF. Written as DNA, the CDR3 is TGTGCCAGCAGTGCTGGAAGAAGCACAGATACGCAGTATTTT.

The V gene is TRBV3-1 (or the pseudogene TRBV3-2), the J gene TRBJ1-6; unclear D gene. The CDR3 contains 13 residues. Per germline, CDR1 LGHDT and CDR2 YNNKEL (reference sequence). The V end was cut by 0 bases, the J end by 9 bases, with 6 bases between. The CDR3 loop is CASSQDKGSPLHF. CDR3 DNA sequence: TGTGCCAGCAGCCAAGATAAGGGTTCACCCCTCCACTTT.

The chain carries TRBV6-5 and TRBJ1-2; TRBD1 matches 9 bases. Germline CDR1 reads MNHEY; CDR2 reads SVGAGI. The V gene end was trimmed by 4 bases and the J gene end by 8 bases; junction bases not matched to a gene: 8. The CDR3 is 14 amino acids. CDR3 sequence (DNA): TGTGCCAGCAGTTTCGGACAGGGGACTGGCGGCTACACCTTC. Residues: CASSFGQGTGGYTF.

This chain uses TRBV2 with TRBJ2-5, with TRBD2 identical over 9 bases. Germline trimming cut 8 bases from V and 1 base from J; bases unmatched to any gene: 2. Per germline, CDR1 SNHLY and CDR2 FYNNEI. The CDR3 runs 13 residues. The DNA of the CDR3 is TGTGCCAGCCTGACTAGCGGCCAAGAGACCCAGTACTTC. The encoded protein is CASLTSGQETQYF.

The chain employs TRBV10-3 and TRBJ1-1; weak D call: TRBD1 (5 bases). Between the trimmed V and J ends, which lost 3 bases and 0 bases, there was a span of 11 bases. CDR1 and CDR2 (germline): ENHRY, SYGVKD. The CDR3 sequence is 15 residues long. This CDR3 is CAISDPLGVNTEAFF. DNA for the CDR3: TGTGCCATCAGTGACCCTTTGGGGGTGAACACTGAAGCTTTCTTT.

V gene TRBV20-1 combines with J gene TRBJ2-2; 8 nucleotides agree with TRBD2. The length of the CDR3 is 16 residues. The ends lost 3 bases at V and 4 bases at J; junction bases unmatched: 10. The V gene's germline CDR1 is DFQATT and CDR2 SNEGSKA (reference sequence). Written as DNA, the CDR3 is TGCAGTGCTAGTAAACCGGGACTAGTGCGCACCGGGGAGCTGTTTTTT. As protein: CSASKPGLVRTGELFF.

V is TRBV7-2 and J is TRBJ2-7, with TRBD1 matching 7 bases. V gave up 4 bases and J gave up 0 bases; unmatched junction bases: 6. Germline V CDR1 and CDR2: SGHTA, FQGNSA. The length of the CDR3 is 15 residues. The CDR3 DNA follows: TGTGCCAGCAGCTACGCCTGGGACAGCTCCTACGAGCAGTACTTC. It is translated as CASSYAWDSSYEQYF.

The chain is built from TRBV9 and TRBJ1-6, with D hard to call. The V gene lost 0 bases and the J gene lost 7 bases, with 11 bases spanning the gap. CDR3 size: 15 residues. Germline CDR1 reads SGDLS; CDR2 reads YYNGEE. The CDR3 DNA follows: TGTGCCAGCAGCGTAGAAGGGCTGGGGAATTCACCCCTCCACTTT. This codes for CASSVEGLGNSPLHF.

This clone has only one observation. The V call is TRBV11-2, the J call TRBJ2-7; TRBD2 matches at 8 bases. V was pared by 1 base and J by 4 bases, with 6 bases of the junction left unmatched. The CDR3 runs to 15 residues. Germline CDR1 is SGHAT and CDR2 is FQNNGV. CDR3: CASSLVTSDSYEQYF. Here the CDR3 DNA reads TGTGCCAGCAGCTTAGTGACTAGCGATTCTTACGAGCAGTACTTC.

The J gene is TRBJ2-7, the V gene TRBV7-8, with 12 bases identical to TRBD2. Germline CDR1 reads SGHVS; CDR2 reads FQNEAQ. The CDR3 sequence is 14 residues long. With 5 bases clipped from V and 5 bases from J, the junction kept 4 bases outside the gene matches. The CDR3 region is CASSKGLAGDEQYF. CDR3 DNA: TGTGCCAGCAGCAAGGGACTAGCGGGTGACGAGCAGTACTTC.